Each of the 22 T cell receptor beta chains below was sequenced from the same sample in a study of T cells in Graves' hyperthyroidism and ophthalmopathy. Researchers amplified the TCR beta CDR3 regions from RNA transcripts. First-round RT-PCR with HTBI primers amplified the TCR CDR3 region. TCRdb re-analysed the multiplex PCR reads in MiXCR, keeping a single row per CDR3 protein. Of 300,000 to 450,000 distinct CDR3 sequences listed, roughly an eighth were seen once; the top ten hold roughly 8.3%. Sequenced input: blood. The source of these receptors is a woman aged 18-35 years with Graves' hyperthyroidism.

Many counts were recorded for this clonotype. The chain carries TRBV7-9 and TRBJ2-1; 12 positions match TRBD2. The ends lost 4 bases at V and 5 bases at J; junction bases unmatched: 3. The CDR3 runs to 15 residues. Germline V gives CDR1 SEHNR, CDR2 FQNEAQ (reference sequence). The CDR3 loop reads CASSWLAGGNNEQFF. The CDR3, as DNA: TGTGCCAGCAGCTGGCTAGCGGGAGGGAACAATGAGCAGTTCTTC.

This clonotype has at least ten counts. The chain joins TRBV12-3 or TRBV12-4 to TRBJ1-2, with D perhaps matching TRBD1 (5 bases). This CDR3 region has 13 residues. V was shortened by 6 bases and J by 4 bases, with 12 bases between the two germline ends. This CDR3 reads CASSPGRGYGYTF. DNA of the CDR3: TGTGCCAGCAGCCCCGGGAGGGGCTATGGCTACACCTTC.

This clonotype was seen at least ten times. The chain carries TRBV9 and TRBJ1-3; TRBD1 aligns across 7 bases. V lost 2 bases and J lost 1; bases outside the gene matches: 9. This CDR3 is built from 17 residues. The germline CDR1 and CDR2 sequences are SGDLS and YYNGEE. CDR3 residues: CASSVEEGARSGNTIYF. The CDR3 nucleotides read TGTGCCAGCAGCGTCGAAGAGGGGGCGCGATCTGGAAACACCATATATTTT.

This clonotype was recorded many times. This rearrangement joins TRBV18 to TRBJ1-5; 7 bases match TRBD1. V was pared by 3 bases and J by 6 bases, with 5 bases of the junction left unmatched. The CDR3 consists of 14 residues. Germline V lookup: CDR1 KGHSH, CDR2 LQKENI. The CDR3 protein is CASSPSRDSQPQHF. In DNA, the CDR3 is TGTGCCAGCTCACCGTCCCGGGACAGTCAGCCCCAGCATTTT.

This clonotype was counted at least ten times. This chain uses TRBV12-3 or TRBV12-4 with TRBJ1-6; D possibly corresponds to TRBD1 (6 bases). V gave up 6 bases and J gave up 10 bases, with 16 bases separating them. CDR3 length equals 14 residues. Here the CDR3 DNA reads TGTGCCAGCAGCATGGACAGAACCCCGTCACCCCTCCACTTT. It translates to CASSMDRTPSPLHF.

The genes are TRBV2 and TRBJ1-1; 12 bases fit TRBD1. Germline V gene data show CDR1 as SNHLY and CDR2 as FYNNEI. V lost 4 bases, J lost 10 bases, and 10 bases stayed unmatched. CDR3 size: 15 residues. The CDR3 region has the DNA TGTGCCAGCAGTGGCCGGGACAGGGGGCACGGAGGAGCTTTCTTT. Translating gives CASSGRDRGHGGAFF. Variable domain in full (rest from reference TRBV2 and TRBJ1-1): EPEVTQTPSHQVTQMGQEVILRCVPISNHLYFYWYRQILGQKVEFLVSFYNNEISEKSEIFDDQFSVERPDGSNFTLKIRSTKLEDSAMYFCASSGRDRGHGGAFFGQGTRLTVV.

This clonotype came up many times. DNA for the CDR3: TGTGCCATCAGCGGACTTGACAGGGGGCTTAGCAATGAGCAGTTCTTC. Translation gives CAISGLDRGLSNEQFF. The rearrangement links TRBV10-3 to TRBJ2-1; 10 bases line up with TRBD1. Germline V gene sequence: CDR1 ENHRY, CDR2 SYGVKD. The V segment lost 6 bases and the J segment 6 bases; nucleotides outside the gene matches: 11. The CDR3 consists of 16 residues.

This clonotype was found many times. The V gene is TRBV2, the J gene TRBJ2-7; D call uncertain. The V gene's germline CDR1 is SNHLY and CDR2 FYNNEI. The CDR3 is 14 amino acids. The V gene lost 7 bases and the J gene lost 0 bases, with 13 bases spanning the gap. The CDR3 loop is CASKSQVLSYEQYF. The DNA for the CDR3 is TGTGCCAGCAAATCCCAGGTTCTCTCCTACGAGCAGTACTTC.

V gene TRBV13 combines with J gene TRBJ1-5; 7 bases are shared with TRBD1. In germline, CDR1 is PRHDT, CDR2 FYEKMQ (reference sequence). This CDR3 spans 16 amino acids. After removal of 0 bases from V and 4 bases from J, the junction contained 6 bases not matched to a gene. CDR3 bases: TGTGCCAGCAGCTTAGGCAGGGGGGCTACTAATCAGCCCCAGCATTTT. Translation: CASSLGRGATNQPQHF.

The table lists this clonotype with many counts. The J gene is TRBJ2-6, the V gene TRBV6-1, with D hard to call. Trimming cost V 1 base and J 1 base, with 5 bases left between them. The CDR3 has 15 residues. Germline CDR1 MNHNS, CDR2 SASEGT. CDR3 nucleotides: TGTGCCAGCAGTGAAGGAAGATCTGGGGCCAACGTCCTGACTTTC. It codes for CASSEGRSGANVLTF.

This clonotype was counted only a few times. V and J are TRBV20-1 and TRBJ2-7; D might be TRBD2 (7 bases). The CDR3 is 15 amino acids. Germline CDR1 DFQATT, CDR2 SNEGSKA (reference sequence). Between the trimmed V and J ends, which lost 5 bases and 4 bases, there was a span of 21 bases. The CDR3 loop is CSAGTGGGGMYEQYF. CDR3 bases: TGCAGTGCTGGGACCGGGGGAGGGGGGATGTACGAGCAGTACTTC.

On this clonotype: A much larger clone sits a single nucleotide away, making a read error possible. V and J are TRBV12-3 or TRBV12-4 and TRBJ2-1, with D perhaps matching TRBD1 or TRBD2 (6 bases each). The CDR3 covers 17 residues. The V end lost 5 bases, the J end lost 4 bases, and 21 bases lay between the germline ends. CDR3 sequence reads: CASSEYSGALIYNEQFF. The CDR3 region has the DNA TGTGCCAGCAGTGAATATTCGGGGGCCTTAATTTACAATGAGCAGTTCTTC.

In this sample, this clonotype turned up many times. The chain links TRBV28 to TRBJ2-3; D gene ambiguous. This CDR3 spans 13 amino acids. The V end was cut by 8 bases, the J end by 2 bases, with 11 bases between. Germline V CDR1 and CDR2: MDHEN, SYDVKM. This CDR3 reads CASRSEHTDTQYF. The DNA of the CDR3 is TGTGCCAGCCGCTCAGAACACACAGATACGCAGTATTTT.

This clonotype was seen a few times. The CDR3 reads CAWSVPGAGELFF. DNA of the CDR3: TGTGCCTGGAGTGTACCAGGCGCCGGGGAGCTGTTTTTT. The chain employs TRBV30 and TRBJ2-2; no clear D. V lost 0 bases to trimming and J lost 6 bases, with 8 bases between them. The CDR3 is made up of 13 amino acids. Germline CDR1 is GTSNPN and CDR2 is SVGIG (reference sequence).

This clonotype was picked up many times. V and J are TRBV5-1 and TRBJ2-1; weak D call: TRBD1 (5 bases). The CDR3 sequence is 13 residues long. Germline V CDR1 and CDR2: SGHRS, YFSETQ. V gave up 9 bases and J gave up 5 bases, with 15 bases separating them. The CDR3 is CATRVQEHNEQFF. The CDR3 DNA is TGCGCCACACGGGTACAGGAGCACAATGAGCAGTTCTTC. The entire variable domain, with the rest obtained from reference TRBV5-1 and TRBJ2-1, is as follows: KAGVTQTPRYLIKTRGQQVTLSCSPISGHRSVSWYQQTPGQGLQFLFEYFSETQRNKGNFPGRFSGRQFSNSRSEMNVSTLELGDSALYLCATRVQEHNEQFFGPGTRLTVL.

In DNA, the CDR3 is TGCAGTGCCCCCGACAGGGAAGCTTTCTTT. Translated: CSAPDREAFF. V usage is TRBV20-1 and J usage is TRBJ1-1; the D gene is possibly TRBD1 (6 bases). The CDR3 spans 10 residues. The V and J ends lost 6 bases and 8 bases respectively, with 10 bases between them. CDR1 is DFQATT and CDR2 is SNEGSKA in the germline V gene (reference sequence).

This clonotype has at least ten counts. The chain combines TRBV6-5 with TRBJ1-2; D is unresolved. The CDR3 extends over 16 amino acids. Trimming pared 0 bases from V and 4 bases from J, leaving 15 bases between. Germline V CDR1 and CDR2: MNHEY, SVGAGI. CDR3 coding DNA: TGTGCCAGCAGTTACTCGGTGGCAGTGGATACCTATGGCTACACCTTC. Translating gives CASSYSVAVDTYGYTF.

This clonotype was detected many times. This chain uses TRBV7-2 with TRBJ1-6; the D gene is possibly TRBD1 (5 bases). Germline V gene sequence: CDR1 SGHTA, CDR2 FQGNSA. This CDR3 contains 15 residues. V lost 3 bases and J lost 6, with 12 bases in between. The CDR3 DNA follows: TGTGCCAGCAGCTTGGACCTTGGGGCTAATTCACCCCTCCACTTT. Translation gives CASSLDLGANSPLHF.

This clonotype was detected ten times or more. The chain recombines TRBV29-1 with TRBJ1-1; 8 bases fit TRBD1. Germline CDR1 SQVTM, CDR2 ANQGSEA. CDR3 length: 14 amino acids. The ends lost 2 bases at V and 3 bases at J; junction bases unmatched: 5. The DNA for the CDR3 is TGCAGCGTTGAACGCAGGGGGCTGGACACTGAAGCTTTCTTT. Residues: CSVERRGLDTEAFF.

This clonotype was detected many times. A much more abundant neighbour one base away suggests this may be a read error. This chain links TRBV3-1 with TRBJ1-2; D remains unclear. This CDR3 comprises 16 residues. Germline loops: CDR1 LGHDT, CDR2 YNNKEL (reference sequence). V lost 2 bases and J 0 bases, leaving 13 bases between the germline ends. CDR3: CASSQSLRPPNYGYTF. Here the CDR3 DNA reads TGTGCCAGCAGCCAAAGTCTAAGGCCTCCTAACTATGGCTACACCTTC.

A few counts support this clonotype. CDR3 coding DNA: TGCAGCGTTCGGGCCTTGGGGGCAGGGAATGAAGCTTTCTTT. Protein product: CSVRALGAGNEAFF. J is TRBJ1-1 and V is TRBV29-1; tentative D call: TRBD1 (6 bases). This CDR3 spans 14 amino acids. Trimming removed 5 bases at V and 7 bases at J, with 20 bases between. The V gene's germline CDR1 is SQVTM and CDR2 ANQGSEA.

Many counts were recorded for this clonotype. The rearrangement links TRBV2 to TRBJ2-7, with D hard to call. The germline V gene encodes CDR1 SNHLY and CDR2 FYNNEI. The CDR3 totals 11 residues. Trimming pared 3 bases from V and 0 bases from J, leaving 0 bases between. CDR3 nucleotides: TGTGCCAGCAGTGACTCCTACGAGCAGTACTTC. Protein: CASSDSYEQYF.